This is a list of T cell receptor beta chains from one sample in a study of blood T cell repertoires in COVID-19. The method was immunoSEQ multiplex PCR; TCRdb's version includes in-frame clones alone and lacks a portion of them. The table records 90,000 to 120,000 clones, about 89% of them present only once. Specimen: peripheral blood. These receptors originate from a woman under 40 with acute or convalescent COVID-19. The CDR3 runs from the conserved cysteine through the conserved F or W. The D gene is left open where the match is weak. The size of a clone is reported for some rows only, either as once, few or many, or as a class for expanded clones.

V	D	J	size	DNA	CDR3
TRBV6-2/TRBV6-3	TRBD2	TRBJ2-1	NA	TGTGCCAGCAGTTACTCCCTTAGCGGGACGTACAATGAGCAGTTCTTC	CASSYSLSGTYNEQFF
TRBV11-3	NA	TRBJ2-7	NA	TGTGCCAGCAGCTTTTACTCAGGAACTCGCGAGCAGTACTTC	CASSFYSGTREQYF
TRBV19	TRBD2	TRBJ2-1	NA	TGTGCCAGTAGTCTAAGCGGGGGGGCCAACAATGAGCAGTTCTTC	CASSLSGGANNEQFF
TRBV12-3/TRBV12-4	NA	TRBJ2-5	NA	TGTGCCAGCAGTTCAGTGAGGTCGGAGACCCAGTACTTC	CASSSVRSETQYF
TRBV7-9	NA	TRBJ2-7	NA	TGTGCCAGCAGTCTGGGAGAAGGCTACGAGCAGTACTTC	CASSLGEGYEQYF
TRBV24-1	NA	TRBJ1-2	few	TGTGCCACCTCAGGGATGCGAGGCTACACCTTC	CATSGMRGYTF
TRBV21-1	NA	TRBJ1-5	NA	TGTGCCAGCAGCAAAGGCCGACAGGCCCTAGGAAGCAATCAGCCCCAGCATTTT	CASSKGRQALGSNQPQHF
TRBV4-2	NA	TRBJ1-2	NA	TGTGCCAGCAGCCAAGATTGGGCAGGGGCGCGTGGCTACACCTTC	CASSQDWAGARGYTF
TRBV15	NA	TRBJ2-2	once	TGTGCCACCAGCAAACGGGAAGCGAACACCGGGGAGCTGTTTTTT	CATSKREANTGELFF
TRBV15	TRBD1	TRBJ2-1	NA	TGTGCCACCAGCAGCGCCCCGGGACAGAGATTATCGAGCTCCTACAATGAGCAGTTCTTC	CATSSAPGQRLSSSYNEQFF
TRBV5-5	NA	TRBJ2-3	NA	TGTGCCAGCAGCCTACCAGGGAAAGATACGCAGTATTTT	CASSLPGKDTQYF
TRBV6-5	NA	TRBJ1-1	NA	TGTGCCAGCAGTCCCCAGCGGGGGGCGTACACTGAAGCTTTCTTT	CASSPQRGAYTEAFF
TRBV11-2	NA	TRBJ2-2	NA	TGTGCCAGCAGCTTAGGCGGAGGCAACACCGGGGAGCTGTTTTTT	CASSLGGGNTGELFF
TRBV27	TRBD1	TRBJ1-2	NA	TGTGCCAGCAGTCCGGGACAGGGGATGGGTGGGTATGGCTACACCTTC	CASSPGQGMGGYGYTF
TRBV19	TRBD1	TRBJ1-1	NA	TGTGCCAGTAGGAAAACAGGGGTAATGAACACTGAAGCTTTCTTT	CASRKTGVMNTEAFF
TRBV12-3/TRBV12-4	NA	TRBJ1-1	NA	TGTGCCGGGGCAGCCAAAGGGGGCACTGAAGCTTTCTTT	CAGAAKGGTEAFF
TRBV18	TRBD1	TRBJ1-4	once	TGTGCCAGCTCACAAGGGACAGTTCTGATTAATGAAAAACTGTTTTTT	CASSQGTVLINEKLFF
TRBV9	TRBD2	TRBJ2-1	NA	TGTGCCAGCAGCGCCGGGACTAGCTCCTACAATGAGCAGTTCTTC	CASSAGTSSYNEQFF
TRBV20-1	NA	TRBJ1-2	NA	TGCAGTGCTAGAGACGACACAGAAAACACCTTC	CSARDDTENTF
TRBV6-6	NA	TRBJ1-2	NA	TGTGCCAGCAGCCGAGGGGGGGAATACACCTTC	CASSRGGEYTF
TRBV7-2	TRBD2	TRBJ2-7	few	TGTGCCAGCAGCTTGTCTAGCGGGAGGAGCTACGAGCAGTACTTC	CASSLSSGRSYEQYF
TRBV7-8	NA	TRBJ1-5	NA	TGTGCCAGCAGCTTAGGGCCCGGGATGGAGCCCCAGCATTTT	CASSLGPGMEPQHF
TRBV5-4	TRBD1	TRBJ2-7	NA	TGTGCCAGCAGCACAAGACTCGGGACAGACTCCTACGAGCAGTACTTC	CASSTRLGTDSYEQYF
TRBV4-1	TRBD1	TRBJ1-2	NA	TGCGCCAGCAGCCAAGACAGACAGGGAAGGATCTATGGCTACACCTTC	CASSQDRQGRIYGYTF
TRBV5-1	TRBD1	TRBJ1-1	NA	TGCGCCAGCAGCCCAACAGGGGAGGACACTGAAGCTTTCTTT	CASSPTGEDTEAFF
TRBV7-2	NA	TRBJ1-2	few	TGTGCCAGCAGCTTAGCGTCGACAGCTATGGCCGGCTACACCTTC	CASSLASTAMAGYTF
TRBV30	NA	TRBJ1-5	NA	TGTGCCTGGAGTCCCCTCGGGGGATGGGGGCCCCAGCATTTT	CAWSPLGGWGPQHF
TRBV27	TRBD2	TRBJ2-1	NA	TGTGCCAGCAGTTGGGCCCCTCCGGGACTAGCGGGCGGTTCCTCATGGGTTGAGCAGTTCTTC	CASSWAPPGLAGGSSWVEQFF
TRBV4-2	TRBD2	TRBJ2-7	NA	TGTGCCAGCAGCCAAGATCAAAGCGGGAGTTTGGTCTACGAGCAGTACTTC	CASSQDQSGSLVYEQYF
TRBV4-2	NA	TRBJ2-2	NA	TGTGCCAGCTCAAGTCGGGAAGACACCGGGGAGCTGTTTTTT	CASSSREDTGELFF
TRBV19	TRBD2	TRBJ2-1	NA	TGTGCCAGTAGTATAGATCCCGAACTAGCGGGCGCCTACAATGAGCAGTTCTTC	CASSIDPELAGAYNEQFF
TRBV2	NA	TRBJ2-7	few	TGTGCCAGCGGGGTACTAGCCCCCTGGGAGCAGTACTTC	CASGVLAPWEQYF
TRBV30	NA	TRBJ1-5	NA	TGTGCCTGGAGTGTTTCAGGGAATCAGCCCCAGCATTTT	CAWSVSGNQPQHF
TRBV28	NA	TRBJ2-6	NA	TGTGCCAGCAGCCAACACCCCTCTGGGGCCAACGTCCTGACTTTC	CASSQHPSGANVLTF
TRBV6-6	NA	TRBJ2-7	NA	TGTGCCAGCAGTTTGACAGGTTGGCATCGGGACGAGCAGTACTTC	CASSLTGWHRDEQYF
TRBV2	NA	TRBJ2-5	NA	TGTGCCAGCGAGGGGGGGGAGACCCAGTACTTC	CASEGGETQYF
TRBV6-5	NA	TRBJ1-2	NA	TGTGCCAGCAGTTACTCCCGGGGGAGGGCTAACTATGGCTACACCTTC	CASSYSRGRANYGYTF
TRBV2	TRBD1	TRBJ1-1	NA	TGTGCCAGCAGCAGGGGGCTGAGGACTGAAGCTTTCTTT	CASSRGLRTEAFF
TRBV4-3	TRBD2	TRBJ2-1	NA	TGCGCCAGCGGACTAGCGGGAGATCACCATGAGCAGTTCTTC	CASGLAGDHHEQFF
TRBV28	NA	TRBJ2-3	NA	TGTGCCAGCAGGATCGTAGTCTCGACAGATACGCAGTATTTT	CASRIVVSTDTQYF
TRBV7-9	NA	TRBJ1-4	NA	TGTGCCAGCAGCTTAAGGTTTAGCTATAATGAAAAACTGTTTTTT	CASSLRFSYNEKLFF
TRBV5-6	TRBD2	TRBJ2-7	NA	TGTGCCAGCAGCCCCGGCCGGGGGGACTACGAGCAGTACTTC	CASSPGRGDYEQYF
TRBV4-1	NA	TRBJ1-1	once	TGCGCCAGCAGCCAAGATAGCCAGGGGGAAGCTTTCTTT	CASSQDSQGEAFF
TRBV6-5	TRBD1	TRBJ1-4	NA	TGTGCCAGCAGTTGGGGACAGGGACCGACTAATGAAAAACTGTTTTTT	CASSWGQGPTNEKLFF
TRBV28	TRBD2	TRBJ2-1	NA	TGTGCCAGCAGTTTAACGGGAGGGCGGGGAGAGCAGTTCTTC	CASSLTGGRGEQFF
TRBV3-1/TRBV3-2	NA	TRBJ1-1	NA	TGTGCCAGCAGCCAAGTCCGTGAAGCTTTCTTT	CASSQVREAFF
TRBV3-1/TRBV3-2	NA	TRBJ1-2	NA	TGTGCCAGCAGCCAAGATGCGAGGACATGGGGCTACACCTTC	CASSQDARTWGYTF
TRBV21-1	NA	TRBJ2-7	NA	TGTGCCAGCAGCACAGCCTCTGGACTAGCGGATTACGAGCAGTACTTC	CASSTASGLADYEQYF
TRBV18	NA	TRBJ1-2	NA	TGTGCCAGCTCACCGAAGGGGTATGGCTACACCTTC	CASSPKGYGYTF
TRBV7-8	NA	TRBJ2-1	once	TGTGCCAGTTTACGGGACTCCAACAATGAGCAGTTCTTC	CASLRDSNNEQFF
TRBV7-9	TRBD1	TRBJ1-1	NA	TGTGCCAGCAGCTTAGATGAAGGGGGACAGACTGAAGCTTTCTTT	CASSLDEGGQTEAFF
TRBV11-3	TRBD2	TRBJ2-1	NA	TGTGCCAGCAGCGACGGACTAGCGGGGGATTACAATGAGCAGTTCTTC	CASSDGLAGDYNEQFF
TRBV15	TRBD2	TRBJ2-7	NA	TGTGCCACCAGTCCGGGACTAGCGACCTACGAGCAGTACTTC	CATSPGLATYEQYF
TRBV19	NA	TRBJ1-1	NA	TGTGCCAGTAGTATGCTGTTACCTATGAACACTGAAGCTTTCTTT	CASSMLLPMNTEAFF